This T cell receptor (beta chain) was recorded in a study of beta chain features in type 1 diabetes. General study results and limits: Within patients, naive, central memory and Treg TCRB repertoires seemed more similar than within healthy donors.

This clone was recorded a few times. The antigen is undetermined. Trimming took off 3 bases at V and 0 bases at J, with 15 bases between the two ends. Germline lookup yields CDR1 GTSNPN and CDR2 SVGIG (reference sequence). The CDR3 runs to 15 residues. The study reverse transcribed the entire isolated RNA, so it sequenced expressed TCRB transcripts. This table comes from immunoSEQ multiplex PCR, and its TCRdb copy is limited to in-frame clones, with some not included. The sample includes a few hundred thousand clones, around 13% of them seen just once. Sequencing used naive CD4+ T cells from blood. The chain is built from TRBV30 and TRBJ2-7, with TRBD2 as a possible D gene (5 bases). The clonotype originates from a man aged 18 to 29 in good health. This CDR3 is CAWREDRTFSYEQYF. The CDR3 DNA reads as TGTGCCTGGAGGGAGGATCGGACTTTCTCCTACGAGCAGTACTTC.